This TCR beta chain was recovered during a study of blood T cell repertoires in COVID-19. This clone occurred once. The germline CDR1 and CDR2 sequences are SGDLS and YYNGEE. This CDR3 is built from 11 residues. V lost 3 bases, J lost 5 bases, and 4 bases lay in between. Only in-frame clones appear in the TCRdb table, and some are missing; sequencing was by immunoSEQ multiplex PCR. This table holds 15,000 to 20,000 clones, about 91% found once. This sequence was found in a human donor in a cohort sampled during active COVID-19. The chain recombines TRBV9 with TRBJ2-3; the D is unclear. The sequenced sample was peripheral blood. CDR3 nucleotides: TGTGCCAGCAGCGCAGAAGATACGCAGTATTTT. This translates into CASSAEDTQYF.